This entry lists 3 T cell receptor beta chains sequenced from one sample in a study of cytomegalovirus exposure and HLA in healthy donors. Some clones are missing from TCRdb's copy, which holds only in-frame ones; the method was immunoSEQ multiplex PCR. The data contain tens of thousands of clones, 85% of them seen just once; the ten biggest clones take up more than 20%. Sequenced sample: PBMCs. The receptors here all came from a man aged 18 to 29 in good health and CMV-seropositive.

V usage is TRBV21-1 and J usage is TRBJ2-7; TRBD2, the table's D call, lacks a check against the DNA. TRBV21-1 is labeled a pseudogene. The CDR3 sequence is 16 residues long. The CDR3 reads CASSTPATSDTYEQYF. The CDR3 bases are TGTGCCAGCAGCACCCCCGCGACTAGCGACACCTACGAGCAGTACTTC.

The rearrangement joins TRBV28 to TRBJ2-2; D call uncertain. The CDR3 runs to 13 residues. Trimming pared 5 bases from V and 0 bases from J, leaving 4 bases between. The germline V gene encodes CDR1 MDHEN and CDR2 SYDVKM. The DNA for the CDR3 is TGTGCCAGCAGTATAACGAACACCGGGGAGCTGTTTTTT. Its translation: CASSITNTGELFF.

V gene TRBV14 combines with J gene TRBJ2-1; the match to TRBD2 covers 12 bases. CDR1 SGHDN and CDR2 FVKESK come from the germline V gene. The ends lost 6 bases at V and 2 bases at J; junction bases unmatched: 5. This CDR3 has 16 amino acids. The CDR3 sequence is CASSLLAGGTYNEQFF. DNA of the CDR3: TGTGCCAGCAGTCTACTAGCGGGAGGAACCTACAATGAGCAGTTCTTC.